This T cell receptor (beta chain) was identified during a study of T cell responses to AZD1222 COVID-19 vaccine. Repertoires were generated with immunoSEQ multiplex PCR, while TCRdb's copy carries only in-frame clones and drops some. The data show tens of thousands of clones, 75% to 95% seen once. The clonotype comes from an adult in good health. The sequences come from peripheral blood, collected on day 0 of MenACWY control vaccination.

The CDR3 region is CASSLTSGRSGTQYF. Written as DNA, the CDR3 is TGTGCCAGCAGCTTGACTAGCGGGAGGTCGGGGACCCAGTACTTC. V is TRBV7-2 and J is TRBJ2-5; 13 bases align to TRBD2. CDR1 is SGHTA and CDR2 is FQGNSA in the germline V gene. The CDR3 has 15 residues. V trimming: 3 bases; J trimming: 7 bases; junction bases outside the gene matches: 5.